Listed here are 27 T cell receptor beta chains from one sample, sequenced in a study of CD8 T cells in Susac syndrome. After extraction with the RNeasy kit, about 0.5 to 1 ug of the RNA was reverse transcribed using random hexamers. TCRdb recomputed calls from the immunoSEQ multiplex PCR reads with MiXCR, one row per CDR3 protein. The sample has roughly 200,000 distinct CDR3 sequences, approximately 95% seen once; the top ten hold just over 0.08%. The sequencing input was CD4+ T cells from PBMCs. Every receptor here comes from a human donor with multiple sclerosis.

The rearrangement uses TRBV6-2 or TRBV6-3 and TRBJ2-5; D not resolved. The CDR3 runs to 13 residues. Germline CDR1 and CDR2: MNHEY and SVGEGT. With 8 bases removed from V and 4 bases from J, the gap between germline ends came to 14 bases. CDR3 nucleotides: TGTGCCAGCTTCACCGGACCTCGAGAGACCCAGTACTTC. As protein: CASFTGPRETQYF.

V gene TRBV20-1 combines with J gene TRBJ1-5; D perhaps matches TRBD1 (6 bases). Trimming removed 6 bases at V and 7 bases at J, with 19 bases between. CDR1 and CDR2 (germline): DFQATT, SNEGSKA (reference sequence). The CDR3 sequence is 14 residues long. CDR3 nucleotide sequence: TGCAGTGCAAGTAAACAGGGAAATGGGCAGCCCCAGCATTTT. Protein sequence: CSASKQGNGQPQHF.

V and J are TRBV29-1 and TRBJ1-2, with TRBD1 identical over 8 bases. Trimming took 3 bases from V and 0 from J; bases not matched to a gene: 3. The V gene's germline CDR1 is SQVTM and CDR2 ANQGSEA. The CDR3 totals 14 residues. The CDR3 loop reads CSVERTGTNYGYTF. For the CDR3, the DNA is TGCAGCGTTGAGAGGACAGGGACTAACTATGGCTACACCTTC.

The chain uses TRBV30 and TRBJ1-4, with TRBD1 as a possible D gene (5 bases). Germline values: CDR1 GTSNPN, CDR2 SVGIG (reference sequence). Deletions cut 6 bases from V and 3 bases from J, with 8 bases between. The CDR3 is 12 residues long. CDR3 nucleotide sequence: TGTGCCTGCCTAGGGGCTAATGAAAAACTGTTTTTT. This sequence encodes CACLGANEKLFF.

The V and J genes are TRBV2 and TRBJ2-3; D not certain. Germline V gives CDR1 SNHLY, CDR2 FYNNEI. V was pared by 4 bases and J by 7 bases, with 9 bases between. CDR3 length: 12 amino acids. Here the CDR3 reads CASSAGSHTQYF. The CDR3 DNA follows: TGTGCCAGCAGTGCCGGGTCTCATACGCAGTATTTT.

V gene TRBV7-9 combines with J gene TRBJ2-1; 7 positions agree with TRBD2. This CDR3 spans 16 amino acids. V was clipped by 2 bases and J by 8 bases; unmatched bases: 12. The germline V gene encodes CDR1 SEHNR and CDR2 FQNEAQ (reference sequence). For the CDR3, the DNA is TGTGCCAGCAGCTTACCTCGGACTAGGTCATTCGATGAGCAGTTCTTC. Translation gives CASSLPRTRSFDEQFF.

The genes are TRBV20-1 and TRBJ2-3; no firm D call. The CDR3 spans 15 residues. CDR1 DFQATT and CDR2 SNEGSKA come from the germline V gene (reference sequence). The CDR3 loop is CTTRSSHSLTDTQYF. CDR3 coding DNA: TGCACCACCAGATCGAGTCATAGCCTCACAGATACGCAGTATTTT.

This clonotype was detected only once. The rearrangement uses TRBV12-3 or TRBV12-4 and TRBJ1-2, with D maybe TRBD1 (5 bases). V was clipped by 2 bases and J by 1 base, with 11 bases between them. The CDR3 has 15 residues. Here the CDR3 DNA reads TGTGCCAGCAGTTTATTCAGGGTAGATAACTATGGCTACACCTTC. Amino acid sequence: CASSLFRVDNYGYTF.

V usage is TRBV7-9 and J usage is TRBJ1-4; 9 bases match TRBD1. The germline V gene has CDR1 SEHNR and CDR2 FQNEAQ (reference sequence). The CDR3 spans 14 residues. The trim removed 7 bases at V and 8 bases at J, leaving 8 bases unmatched. The CDR3 bases are TGTGCCAGCATCGAGGGACAGGGTGGGGAAAAACTGTTTTTT. Protein sequence: CASIEGQGGEKLFF.

CDR3 coding DNA: TGTGCCAGCAGTGATGGGGCCCAGACCCCCCTCCACTTT. This encodes CASSDGAQTPLHF. The chain carries TRBV2 and TRBJ1-6; D might be TRBD1 (5 bases). Germline CDR1 SNHLY, CDR2 FYNNEI. Trimming took off 3 bases at V and 13 bases at J, with 13 bases between the two ends. This CDR3 region has 13 residues. The variable domain in full, completed from reference TRBV2 and TRBJ1-6, reads EPEVTQTPSHQVTQMGQEVILRCVPISNHLYFYWYRQILGQKVEFLVSFYNNEISEKSEIFDDQFSVERPDGSNFTLKIRSTKLEDSAMYFCASSDGAQTPLHFGNGTRLTVT.

The gene calls are TRBV9 and TRBJ2-6, with 7 bases aligning to TRBD2. Germline V CDR1 and CDR2: SGDLS, YYNGEE. The CDR3 sequence is 12 residues long. V lost 4 bases, J lost 13 bases, and 5 bases stayed unmatched. The CDR3 reads CASSTSGGVLTF. The CDR3 DNA follows: TGTGCCAGCAGCACCTCGGGAGGAGTCCTGACTTTC.

This clonotype was seen only once. V usage is TRBV7-9 and J usage is TRBJ2-5; D might be TRBD1 (5 bases). CDR1 is SEHNR and CDR2 is FQNEAQ in the germline V gene (reference sequence). The CDR3 extends over 15 amino acids. V was cut by 1 base and J by 3 bases, with 12 bases left in between. The CDR3 nucleotides read TGTGCCAGCAGCTTAGGCATGGGGCTGGAAGAGACCCAGTACTTC. It codes for CASSLGMGLEETQYF.

The V call is TRBV14, the J call TRBJ2-7; D may be TRBD2 (5 bases). CDR1 is SGHDN, CDR2 FVKESK, per germline. V was shortened by 0 bases and J by 3 bases, with 9 bases between the two germline ends. This CDR3 has 14 amino acids. CDR3 coding DNA: TGTGCCAGCAGCCAAGATGCGGGCGGCTACGAGCAGTACTTC. It yields the protein CASSQDAGGYEQYF.

The chain combines TRBV20-1 with TRBJ2-3, with D hard to call. The CDR3 sequence is 13 residues long. V lost 3 bases to trimming and J lost 5 bases, with 12 bases between them. Germline V gives CDR1 DFQATT, CDR2 SNEGSKA (reference sequence). The CDR3 spells CSASRSPVDTQYF. The DNA for the CDR3 is TGCAGTGCTAGTCGGAGCCCTGTAGATACGCAGTATTTT.

This chain connects TRBV9 to TRBJ1-6, with D unclear. The CDR3 extends over 15 amino acids. V was cut by 4 bases and J by 9 bases, with 17 bases left in between. Germline CDR1 SGDLS, CDR2 YYNGEE. In DNA form, the CDR3 reads TGTGCCAGCAGCCCCATCGGACCAGCCGGTTCACCCCTCCACTTT. Its translation: CASSPIGPAGSPLHF.

This sequence joins TRBV20-1 and TRBJ1-2; 7 nucleotides match TRBD1. The CDR3 runs to 12 residues. Unmatched junction bases numbered 7, after V lost 6 bases and J lost 6 bases. The germline gives CDR1 DFQATT, CDR2 SNEGSKA (reference sequence). The CDR3 nucleotides are TGCAGTGCAACCGACAGGGAGAATGGCTACACCTTC. It encodes CSATDRENGYTF.

This chain joins TRBV20-1 and TRBJ2-3, with D perhaps matching TRBD1 (6 bases). From germline, CDR1 is DFQATT and CDR2 SNEGSKA (reference sequence). The V gene lost 3 bases and the J gene lost 6 bases, with 13 bases spanning the gap. CDR3 length: 13 amino acids. The CDR3 bases are TGCAGTGCTAGTGTTACAGGGAAGGATACGCAGTATTTT. It encodes CSASVTGKDTQYF.

The chain is built from TRBV9 and TRBJ1-1; D remains unclear. The V end lost 3 bases, the J end lost 6 bases, and 9 bases lay between the germline ends. CDR1 and CDR2 from the germline V gene are SGDLS and YYNGEE. The CDR3 spans 12 residues. The CDR3 bases are TGTGCCAGCAGCGGTGAACGATCTGAAGCTTTCTTT. Its protein is CASSGERSEAFF.

This chain joins TRBV20-1 and TRBJ1-2; the match to TRBD1 covers 10 bases. The V and J ends lost 2 bases and 7 bases, in that order; junction bases with no gene match: 4. Germline V CDR1 and CDR2: DFQATT, SNEGSKA (reference sequence). The CDR3 extends over 13 amino acids. The CDR3 loop is CSARRDRGPGYTF. The CDR3 nucleotides are TGCAGTGCTAGACGGGACAGGGGTCCTGGCTACACCTTC.

This clonotype came up once. The chain couples TRBV11-2 to TRBJ2-7, with TRBD1 as a possible D gene (5 bases). The CDR3 has 14 amino acids. V lost 2 bases, J lost 0 bases, and 8 bases lay in between. The germline V gene encodes CDR1 SGHAT and CDR2 FQNNGV. The CDR3, as DNA: TGTGCCAGCAGCTTACAGGGCTTCTCCTACGAGCAGTACTTC. Translating gives CASSLQGFSYEQYF.

The CDR3 here is CSARRGGAGAEQFF. CDR3 coding DNA: TGCAGTGCTAGACGGGGGGGCGCTGGGGCTGAGCAGTTCTTC. V is TRBV20-1 and J is TRBJ2-1; TRBD2 matches at 8 bases. This CDR3 is 14 amino acids long. From germline, CDR1 is DFQATT and CDR2 SNEGSKA (reference sequence). V shed 2 bases, J shed 9 bases, and the junction held 9 bases outside the gene matches.

The rearrangement links TRBV19 to TRBJ2-1; 9 bases are shared with TRBD2. CDR1 is LNHDA, CDR2 SQIVND, per germline (reference sequence). The CDR3 has 15 residues. With 5 bases clipped from V and 9 bases from J, the junction kept 11 bases outside the gene matches. The CDR3 spells CASSSSPAGGAEQFF. The CDR3 bases are TGTGCCAGTAGTTCCAGTCCAGCGGGGGGAGCTGAGCAGTTCTTC.

The V and J genes are TRBV3-1 and TRBJ2-2, with TRBD2 matching over 8 bases. This CDR3 region has 15 residues. In germline, CDR1 is LGHDT, CDR2 YNNKEL (reference sequence). With 1 base clipped from V and 6 bases from J, the junction kept 4 bases outside the gene matches. This CDR3 is CASSQVSGSPGELFF. CDR3 DNA sequence: TGTGCCAGCAGCCAAGTAAGCGGGAGTCCCGGGGAGCTGTTTTTT.

V usage is TRBV5-6 and J usage is TRBJ2-1; 9 nucleotides match TRBD2. CDR3 size: 15 residues. Germline V CDR1 and CDR2: SGHDT, YYEEEE. J was trimmed by 3 bases and V by 1 base; bases with no gene match: 2. CDR3 loop: CASSLTSGLYNEQFF. The CDR3 DNA reads as TGTGCCAGCAGCTTGACTAGCGGGCTCTACAATGAGCAGTTCTTC.

The chain carries TRBV2 and TRBJ2-5, with D possibly TRBD2 on 5 matching bases. Germline V gene data show CDR1 as SNHLY and CDR2 as FYNNEI. V was clipped by 11 bases and J by 0 bases, with 10 bases between them. This CDR3 has 12 amino acids. The CDR3 bases are TGTGCCGGAGCGGACTACCAAGAGACCCAGTACTTC. Encoded protein: CAGADYQETQYF.

The chain carries TRBV20-1 and TRBJ1-2; no firm D call. This CDR3 is built from 13 residues. Trimming pared 6 bases from V and 3 bases from J, leaving 14 bases between. Looked up from germline, CDR1 is DFQATT and CDR2 is SNEGSKA (reference sequence). CDR3 DNA sequence: TGCAGTGCAACCCGGACCGGCTACTATGGCTACACCTTC. Translation gives CSATRTGYYGYTF.

This clonotype was picked up a small number of times. The chain uses TRBV7-9 and TRBJ2-7, with D unclear. The CDR3 contains 13 residues. The germline CDR1 and CDR2 sequences are SEHNR and FQNEAQ (reference sequence). Between the trimmed V and J ends, which lost 5 bases and 3 bases, there was a span of 11 bases. CDR3 residues: CASSPGVGYEQYV. CDR3 DNA sequence: TGTGCCAGCAGCCCAGGCGTCGGCTACGAGCAGTACGTC.